This is a list of T cell receptor beta chains from one sample in a study of shared clonotypes between healthy human individuals. Method: immunoSEQ multiplex PCR; TCRdb's copy keeps in-frame clones and lacks some. The table shows roughly 2.2 million clones, with less than 95% occurring only once. Sequencing input: naive CD4+ T cells from PBMCs. Receptors were obtained from a young man in good health. Some clones in this sample may be carry-over from other donors' samples. The conserved cysteine and the conserved F or W are not part of the CDR3 here. The order of the fields is V gene, clone size, J gene, CDR3 protein. Size is omitted from some rows. Given values are once, few, many or a class for expanded clones.

v_call: TRBV7-9; clone_size: once; j_call: TRBJ2-6; cdr3_aa: ASRLIRDRGNFGANVLT
v_call: TRBV18; clone_size: -; j_call: TRBJ2-7; cdr3_aa: ASSPLPSGSSIEQY
v_call: TRBV5-4; clone_size: -; j_call: TRBJ1-1; cdr3_aa: ASSQDVILNTEAF
v_call: TRBV28; clone_size: -; j_call: TRBJ2-7; cdr3_aa: ASSLGGSYEQY
v_call: TRBV5-1; clone_size: -; j_call: TRBJ2-5; cdr3_aa: ASSLTGLETQY
v_call: TRBV4-1; clone_size: -; j_call: TRBJ1-2; cdr3_aa: ASSPRDRGNYGYT
v_call: TRBV6-1; clone_size: -; j_call: TRBJ1-2; cdr3_aa: ASSEELFYGYT
v_call: TRBV5-4; clone_size: -; j_call: TRBJ2-5; cdr3_aa: ASSLFPQETQY
v_call: TRBV27; clone_size: -; j_call: TRBJ2-3; cdr3_aa: ASMIREGTQY
v_call: TRBV6-5; clone_size: -; j_call: TRBJ1-2; cdr3_aa: ASSGPGRSYGYT
v_call: TRBV27; clone_size: few; j_call: TRBJ1-1; cdr3_aa: ASRQGRLGLATEAF
v_call: TRBV30; clone_size: -; j_call: TRBJ1-1; cdr3_aa: AWSGRGVSNTEAF
v_call: TRBV28; clone_size: once; j_call: TRBJ1-5; cdr3_aa: ASSAGQGGRQPQH
v_call: TRBV5-6; clone_size: -; j_call: TRBJ2-7; cdr3_aa: ASSPYRGTGYEQY
v_call: TRBV28; clone_size: -; j_call: TRBJ2-7; cdr3_aa: ASSLDPLLEQY
v_call: TRBV5-6; clone_size: -; j_call: TRBJ2-1; cdr3_aa: ASSPIGSGLYNEQF
v_call: TRBV28; clone_size: -; j_call: TRBJ1-2; cdr3_aa: ASSLSPAIYGYT
v_call: TRBV7-2; clone_size: -; j_call: TRBJ1-1; cdr3_aa: ASGVRTEAF
v_call: TRBV7-9; clone_size: -; j_call: TRBJ2-7; cdr3_aa: ASSRGSLEYEQY
v_call: TRBV9; clone_size: -; j_call: TRBJ2-2; cdr3_aa: ASRTSSGDTGELF
v_call: TRBV6-5; clone_size: -; j_call: TRBJ1-5; cdr3_aa: ASSYSWGGAAMPQH
v_call: TRBV11-2; clone_size: -; j_call: TRBJ2-2; cdr3_aa: ASSRSGLAGVRNTGELF
v_call: TRBV7-2; clone_size: -; j_call: TRBJ2-1; cdr3_aa: ASSLAGVREPINNEQF
v_call: TRBV11-3; clone_size: -; j_call: TRBJ2-2; cdr3_aa: ASSFMTASPGELF
v_call: TRBV18; clone_size: -; j_call: TRBJ2-3; cdr3_aa: ASSPGTGESTDTQY
v_call: TRBV5-1; clone_size: -; j_call: TRBJ1-1; cdr3_aa: ASSLSRLNTEAF
v_call: TRBV28; clone_size: -; j_call: TRBJ1-4; cdr3_aa: ASSLVRKGDEKLF
v_call: TRBV5-4; clone_size: -; j_call: TRBJ2-7; cdr3_aa: ASSVPTSGRLVGEQY
v_call: TRBV6-5; clone_size: once; j_call: TRBJ1-3; cdr3_aa: ASSYGQPGSGNTIY
v_call: TRBV11-2; clone_size: -; j_call: TRBJ2-1; cdr3_aa: ASSLGTSRYYNEQF
v_call: TRBV9; clone_size: -; j_call: TRBJ2-1; cdr3_aa: ASGLVHNEQF
v_call: TRBV19; clone_size: -; j_call: TRBJ1-5; cdr3_aa: ASNRDRGYSNQPQH
v_call: TRBV5-4; clone_size: -; j_call: TRBJ2-6; cdr3_aa: ASSRGLAGVSGANVLT
v_call: TRBV6-1; clone_size: -; j_call: TRBJ2-2; cdr3_aa: ASSREGFNTGELF
v_call: TRBV4-2; clone_size: -; j_call: TRBJ1-2; cdr3_aa: ASSQGGQAYGYT
v_call: TRBV7-3; clone_size: -; j_call: TRBJ2-7; cdr3_aa: ASSLDGNSYEQY